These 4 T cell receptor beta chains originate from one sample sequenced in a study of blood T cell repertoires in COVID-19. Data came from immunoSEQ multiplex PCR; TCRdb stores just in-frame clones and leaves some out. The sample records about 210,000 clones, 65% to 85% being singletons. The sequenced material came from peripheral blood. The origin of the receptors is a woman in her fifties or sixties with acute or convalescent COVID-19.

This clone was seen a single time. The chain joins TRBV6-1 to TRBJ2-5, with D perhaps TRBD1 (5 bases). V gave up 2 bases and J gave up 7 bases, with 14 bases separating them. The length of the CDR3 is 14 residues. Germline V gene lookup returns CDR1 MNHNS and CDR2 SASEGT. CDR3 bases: TGTGCCAGCAGTGAACCCTGGCAGGGTCTGACCCAGTACTTC. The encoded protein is CASSEPWQGLTQYF.

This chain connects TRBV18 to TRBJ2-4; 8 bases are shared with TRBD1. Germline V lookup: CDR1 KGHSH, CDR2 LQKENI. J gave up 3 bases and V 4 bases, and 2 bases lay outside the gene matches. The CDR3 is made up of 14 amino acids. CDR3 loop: CASSLQGDKNIQYF. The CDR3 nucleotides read TGTGCCAGCTCACTACAGGGGGACAAAAACATTCAGTACTTC.

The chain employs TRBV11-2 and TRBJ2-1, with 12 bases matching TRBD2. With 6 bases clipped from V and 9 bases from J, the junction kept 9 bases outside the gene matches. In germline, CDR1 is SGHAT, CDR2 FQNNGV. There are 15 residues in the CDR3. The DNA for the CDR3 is TGTGCCAGCAGGGCCCGACTAGCGGGAGAGATTGAGCAGTTCTTC. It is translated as CASRARLAGEIEQFF.

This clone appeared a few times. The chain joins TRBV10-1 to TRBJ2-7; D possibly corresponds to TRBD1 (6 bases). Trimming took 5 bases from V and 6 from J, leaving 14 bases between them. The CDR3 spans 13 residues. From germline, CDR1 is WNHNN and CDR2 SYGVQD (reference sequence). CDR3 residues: CASSPLTGSEQYF. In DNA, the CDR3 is TGCGCCAGCAGTCCCCTTACAGGGAGCGAGCAGTACTTC.